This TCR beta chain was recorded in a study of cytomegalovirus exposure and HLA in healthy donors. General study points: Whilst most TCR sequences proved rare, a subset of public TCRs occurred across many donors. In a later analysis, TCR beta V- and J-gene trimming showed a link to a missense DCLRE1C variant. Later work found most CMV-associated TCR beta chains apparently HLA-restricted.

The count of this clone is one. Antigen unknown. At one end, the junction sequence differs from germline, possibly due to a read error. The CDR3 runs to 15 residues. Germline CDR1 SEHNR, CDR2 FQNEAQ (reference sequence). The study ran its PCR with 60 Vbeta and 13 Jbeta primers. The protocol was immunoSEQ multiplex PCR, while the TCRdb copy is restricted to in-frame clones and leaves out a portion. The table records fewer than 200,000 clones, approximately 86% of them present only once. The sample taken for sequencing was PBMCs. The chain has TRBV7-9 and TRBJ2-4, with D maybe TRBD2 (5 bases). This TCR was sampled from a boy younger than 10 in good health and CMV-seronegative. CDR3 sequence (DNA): TGTTCCAGCAGCCCCATGGGAGAGGAAATACCCATTCAGTACTTC. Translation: CSSSPMGEEIPIQYF.